The T cell receptor beta chain described here comes from a study of shared clonotypes between healthy human individuals (dated by TCRdb to 2019 to 2021). Regarding the study in general: Two women and a few men aged 18 to 49 years were included in the cohort. Per donor, leukapheresis produced somewhere between about 0.94 and 9 billion PBMCs. To estimate repertoire size and how much clonotype sharing occurs between individuals, the study deeply sequenced the blood TCR repertoires of several healthy adults. Per donor, three plates each were used for CD4 naive and CD4 memory, two for CD8 naive, and one for CD8 memory. To increase sequencing depth and limit assay-specific biases, different laboratories used diverse techniques to prepare libraries and sequence TCR repertoires.

Using the deep immunoSEQ assay, TCR CDR3 regions were amplified from genomic DNA by multiplex PCR. Extracted genomic DNA from each cell subset was distributed evenly across all wells of several immunoSEQ 96-well plates, and each plate was treated as a replicate. Each replicate PCR for sorted subsets received approximately 220 ng genomic DNA, equal to roughly 33,000 T cell genomes. Purified libraries were quantified with a Qubit 3.0 fluorometer, sized on a Bioanalyzer 2100, and re-quantified with the KAPA Library Quantification kit. Each immunoSEQ 96-well plate was sequenced on its own single-read 150-cycle Illumina NextSeq 550 flow cell. The original pipeline was this. Because the immunoSEQ output included only junctional sequences and no quality scores, the filtering could not be the same as the filtering used for full-length reads. Sequences were annotated with PyIR, a Python wrapper for IgBLAST v1.9, and V/J genes and CDR3 were assigned using IMGT germline references. Reads with weak V/J assignments (E-value above 1e-6), missing CDR3, stop codons, out-of-frame junctions, or ambiguous translated residues were removed. V3J clonotypes were defined by identical inferred V gene, J gene, and CDR3 amino acid sequence. The percentage overlap between two repertoires was calculated by dividing the number of shared unique clonotypes by the size of the smaller repertoire. RTK rarefaction, the Chao1 estimator, and Recon v2.1 estimates of unobserved clonotypes were used to assess repertoire richness. For all TCRbeta clonotypes obtained by the gDNA method from a few donors, generation probabilities were computed with OLGA. TCRdb carries this immuneACCESS record with in-frame sequences only. Its versions omit some clonotypes, under half of them owing to an unresolved V gene in the studies checked, with the rest unexplained. V and J calls plus clone size are reproduced from that table; the DNA served to infer D and trimming. The sample data list about 2 million clones, and about 95% of these were observed just once. Around 1.1% of the sample is in the top ten clones.

CD8 naive samples consisted of CD45RO-negative cells that were positively selected for CCR7, yielding a CD45RA+CCR7+ population without TemRA cells. The donors were healthy, HIV-negative adults with no recently reported acute infections or vaccinations. Every donor was a Caucasian adult living in Nashville, Tennessee, USA. After blood collection by leukapheresis, PBMCs were isolated using Ficoll-Histopaque density gradient centrifugation and then cryopreserved in the vapor phase of liquid nitrogen. Analytical flow cytometry was used to check the purity and quantity of every magnetically sorted T cell population. Genomic DNA was isolated from every sorted fraction and measured by UV absorbance on a Nanodrop 2000c. On the study overall, not on this receptor specifically: About 4.5% of naive CD4, 3.5% of naive CD8, roughly 2.4% of memory CD4, and 0.4% of memory CD8 clonotypes were shared across four donors. Pairwise subsampling led to the expectation that sequencing depth would affect the degree of clonotype sharing among donors. Naive subsets generally had larger estimated clonotype richness than memory subsets. Even with the large sequencing depth, rarefaction of the sorted-subset datasets indicated that sequencing was incomplete. Compared with non-shared clonotypes, clonotypes shared by all four sorted-subset donors had higher generation probabilities. The small number of donors limited the genetic and exposure-history diversity represented. Sampling was restricted to blood, and TCR repertoires in tissues likely differ from the TCR repertoires found in blood.

This clone has just one count. Its antigen is unknown. The record has no base qualities; no much larger clone is one base away. The sample has other DNA sequences that encode this CDR3 too. CDR1 SGDLS and CDR2 YYNGEE were looked up in the germline V gene. The CDR3 goes from the cysteine to the phenylalanine over 15 residues. Only CDR3 DNA remains: 45 bases, in frame from the first base. V loses 0 bases of germline sequence and J loses 0 bases, and the interval between the two ends is 7 bases. The origin of this receptor is a man between 18 and 29 years old in good health. The source material was naive CD8+ T cells sorted from blood. The sample's cell subset or site label is to be understood as: CD45RA+CCR7+. The rearrangement combines TRBV9 with TRBJ2-1; no D segment can be confidently identified. CDR3 loop: CASSVGGYSYNEQFF. Read as DNA, the sequence is TGTGCCAGCAGCGTAGGGGGTTACTCCTACAATGAGCAGTTCTTC.